The 10 T cell receptor beta chains presented below share a single source sample, sequenced in a study of blood T cells in healthy people across ages (dated by TCRdb to the mid-2010s). Receptors were amplified or captured by 5' RACE. Data came from an Illumina HiSeq 2500. The second PCR ran for roughly 7 to 12 cycles and used a J-beta primer mix along with a sample-barcoded 5' primer. TCRdb passed the public sequencing reads through fastp at Q25 and MiXCR, retaining productive beta sequences. All rows with the same CDR3 protein become a single entry with the most common DNA and genes. This sample holds over a million distinct CDR3 sequences; 35% to 45% were observed only once. In total, the top ten clones hold approximately 7.9% of the sample. Material: blood. The origin of the receptors is a woman aged 18-29 years in good health.

In its sample, this clonotype was seen a few times. The rearrangement joins TRBV12-3 or TRBV12-4 to TRBJ2-1; TRBD2 matches 7 bases. This CDR3 spans 14 amino acids. Losses at the gene ends were 6 bases for V and 6 bases for J; bases not matched to a gene: 8. The DNA for the CDR3 is TGTGCCAGCAGGGACTGGGTAGCGGGCAATGAGCAGTTCTTC. Residues: CASRDWVAGNEQFF.

The DNA of the CDR3 is TGTGCCAGCAGCTCGTCTGGCAGGGATGTATCTTACGAGCAGTACTTC. This gives the protein CASSSSGRDVSYEQYF. V usage is TRBV11-2 and J usage is TRBJ2-7; D perhaps matches TRBD1 (5 bases). There are 16 residues in the CDR3. The germline V gene encodes CDR1 SGHAT and CDR2 FQNNGV. V was clipped by 4 bases and J by 4 bases, with 20 bases between them.

In this sample, this clonotype turned up a few times. CDR3 bases: TGTGCCAGCAGTCCGGGCCAGATGGGAGCTTTCTTT. It encodes CASSPGQMGAFF. The V call is TRBV12-3 or TRBV12-4, the J call TRBJ1-1; D gene ambiguous. The CDR3 extends over 12 amino acids. The V gene lost 5 bases and the J gene lost 10 bases, with 14 bases spanning the gap.

The chain links TRBV20-1 to TRBJ2-7; 14 bases agree with TRBD2. Germline V gene lookup returns CDR1 DFQATT and CDR2 SNEGSKA (reference sequence). V lost 8 bases, J lost 3 bases, and 9 bases stayed unmatched. The CDR3 spans 15 residues. CDR3 DNA: TGCAGTATTGGGACTAGCGGGGGCCGGCTCTACGAGCAGTACTTC. This sequence encodes CSIGTSGGRLYEQYF.

The gene calls are TRBV5-1 and TRBJ2-1; D is perhaps TRBD1 or TRBD2 (5 bases each). CDR1 SGHRS and CDR2 YFSETQ come from the germline V gene. The CDR3 length is 13 residues. V lost 4 bases and J 8 bases, leaving 13 bases between the germline ends. CDR3 nucleotides: TGCGCCAGCAGCCATCGTCGGGGCGATGAGCAGTTCTTC. It codes for CASSHRRGDEQFF.

This clonotype was seen a handful of times. The chain combines TRBV20-1 with TRBJ2-1, with D maybe TRBD2 (8 bases). The CDR3 runs to 15 residues. Germline CDR1 is DFQATT and CDR2 is SNEGSKA (reference sequence). V shed 6 bases and J shed 1 base, with 16 bases lying between them. The CDR3: CSAGGGTASYNEQFF. The CDR3, as DNA: TGCAGTGCCGGGGGGGGGACAGCTTCCTACAATGAGCAGTTCTTC.

The chain is built from TRBV11-2 and TRBJ2-1; TRBD2 matches 16 bases. Germline CDR1 and CDR2: SGHAT and FQNNGV. V lost 2 bases and J lost 10; bases outside the gene matches: 11. The CDR3 is made up of 18 amino acids. The CDR3 DNA is TGTGCCAGCAGCTTACGCCGTGTAGGGACTAGCGGGAGGGGGGAGCAGTTCTTC. It codes for CASSLRRVGTSGRGEQFF.

The rearrangement joins TRBV4-2 to TRBJ2-5, with a tentative D call TRBD2 (5 bases). Germline values: CDR1 LGHNA, CDR2 YNFKEQ. V lost 0 bases, J lost 11 bases, and 19 bases lay in between. This CDR3 has 15 residues. The CDR3 is CASSQDLDLRGEQYF. CDR3 sequence (DNA): TGTGCCAGCAGCCAAGATCTGGACCTTCGTGGGGAGCAGTACTTC.

This clonotype has a handful of counts. This chain joins TRBV20-1 and TRBJ2-7, with 15 bases aligning to TRBD2. J was trimmed by 1 base and V by 2 bases; bases with no gene match: 9. The V gene's germline CDR1 is DFQATT and CDR2 SNEGSKA (reference sequence). The CDR3 length is 18 residues. CDR3 sequence (DNA): TGCAGTGCTAGACGGACCGGGACTAGCGGGAGGCGTTCCTACGAGCAGTACTTC. It encodes CSARRTGTSGRRSYEQYF.

Many counts were recorded for this clonotype. This chain joins TRBV28 and TRBJ1-2; TRBD1 aligns across 8 bases. CDR1 is MDHEN, CDR2 SYDVKM, per germline. V lost 6 bases and J lost 1; bases outside the gene matches: 4. The CDR3 is 14 amino acids. CDR3 residues: CASSRQGSNYGYTF. In nucleotides, the CDR3 is TGTGCCAGCAGCCGACAGGGGAGTAACTATGGCTACACCTTC.